A single sample is the source of the 10 T cell receptor beta chains below, sequenced in a study of T cells after yellow fever vaccination. TCRdb itself ran the 5' RACE reads through MiXCR, one entry per CDR3 protein. The repertoire includes roughly 120,000 distinct CDR3 sequences, approximately 8.4% of them detected once, and 25% sits in the top ten. The material sequenced was CD8+ T cells sorted from PBMCs, taken 45 days after the yellow fever booster vaccination. The origin of the receptors is a man aged 25-45 years who received the YFV17D yellow fever vaccine.

This clonotype was counted at least ten times. The CDR3 is CSARVNSFFEQFF. CDR3 coding DNA: TGCAGTGCTAGAGTTAACTCCTTTTTTGAGCAGTTCTTC. The V call is TRBV20-1, the J call TRBJ2-1; D not certain. V was cut by 1 base and J by 9 bases, with 13 bases left in between. Germline V CDR1 and CDR2: DFQATT, SNEGSKA (reference sequence). CDR3 length: 13 residues.

This clonotype was detected only a few times. The chain has TRBV20-1 and TRBJ1-4; possible D gene TRBD1, 6 bases. The CDR3 consists of 13 residues. Germline V CDR1 and CDR2: DFQATT, SNEGSKA (reference sequence). Trimming pared 5 bases from V and 3 bases from J, leaving 10 bases between. The CDR3 protein is CSARNRANEKLFF. The DNA of the CDR3 is TGCAGTGCTCGAAACAGGGCTAATGAAAAACTGTTTTTT.

This clonotype was recorded at least ten times. The chain links TRBV20-1 to TRBJ1-1; 7 bases are a match to TRBD1. J gave up 11 bases and V 3 bases, and 6 bases lay outside the gene matches. This CDR3 is 11 amino acids long. The germline V gene has CDR1 DFQATT and CDR2 SNEGSKA (reference sequence). The CDR3 DNA reads TGCAGTGCTAGGATAGGGGGCGCCGCTTTCTTT. It is translated as CSARIGGAAFF.

The chain employs TRBV9 and TRBJ2-3; 10 bases agree with TRBD1. V was pared by 0 bases and J by 14 bases, with 6 bases of the junction left unmatched. Germline lookup yields CDR1 SGDLS and CDR2 YYNGEE. The CDR3 has 13 residues. The CDR3 loop reads CASSVGGTGDVYF. Here the CDR3 DNA reads TGTGCCAGCAGCGTAGGGGGGACAGGGGACGTGTATTTT.

This clonotype was seen ten or more times. The chain's CDR3 is CASREDTEAFF. Written as DNA, the CDR3 is TGTGCCAGCCGTGAGGACACTGAAGCTTTCTTT. The chain couples TRBV12-3 or TRBV12-4 to TRBJ1-1, with D uncertain. V was cut by 8 bases and J by 3 bases, with 7 bases left in between. This CDR3 region has 11 residues.

This clonotype has ten or more counts. V is TRBV28 and J is TRBJ2-3; D is undetermined. The V and J ends lost 5 bases and 6 bases respectively, with 12 bases between them. Germline-derived CDR1 and CDR2 are MDHEN and SYDVKM. The CDR3 runs to 13 residues. The CDR3 sequence: CASSLLTGDTQYF. The CDR3 DNA is TGTGCCAGCAGTCTCTTAACCGGGGATACGCAGTATTTT.

This clonotype has a handful of counts. This rearrangement joins TRBV7-2 to TRBJ2-1; 12 bases line up with TRBD2. The CDR3 has 15 amino acids. V lost 4 bases to trimming and J lost 6 bases; unmatched junction nucleotides: 4. Germline CDR1 reads SGHTA; CDR2 reads FQGNSA. As DNA, the CDR3 is TGTGCCAGCAGCTATTCTAGCGGGAGGGCCAATGAGCAGTTCTTC. As protein: CASSYSSGRANEQFF.

The V call is TRBV5-4, the J call TRBJ2-1; possible D gene TRBD1, 5 bases. V was trimmed by 4 bases and J by 5 bases, leaving 10 bases between them. This CDR3 is 13 amino acids long. Germline loops: CDR1 SGHNT, CDR2 YYREEE (reference sequence). CDR3 nucleotides: TGTGCCAGCAGCCCTCTAGGGGACAATGAGCAGTTCTTC. Translating gives CASSPLGDNEQFF.

This clonotype has a handful of counts. The chain combines TRBV20-1 with TRBJ2-7; D is undetermined. The CDR3 has 13 residues. The germline V gene has CDR1 DFQATT and CDR2 SNEGSKA (reference sequence). V was trimmed by 6 bases and J by 4 bases, leaving 16 bases between them. CDR3 in DNA: TGCAGTGCCCCTGGCCCAGGTGGGTACGAGCAGTACTTC. This sequence encodes CSAPGPGGYEQYF.

The sample holds many counts of this clonotype. The V gene is TRBV6-5, the J gene TRBJ1-2; D is unresolved. Trimming cost V 0 bases and J 8 bases, with 10 bases left between them. The CDR3 spans 13 residues. Germline V gives CDR1 MNHEY, CDR2 SVGAGI. The CDR3, as DNA: TGTGCCAGCAGTTACTCCTCCAGCGGGGGCTACACCTTC. Encoded protein: CASSYSSSGGYTF.